The clone carrying this TCR beta chain has just a few counts. With a J-beta primer mix and a sample-barcoded 5' primer, a second PCR ran roughly 6 to 11 cycles. Via MiXCR, TCRdb re-called the 5' RACE reads, giving one row per CDR3 protein. The data hold 780,000 or so distinct CDR3 sequences, with roughly 50% observed a single time. This entry comes from a study of blood T cells in healthy people across ages. The sequenced material came from blood. The source of this sequence is a man aged 35-49 years in good health.

DNA for the CDR3: TGTGCCAGCAGTTTAAGTCACTCGGCGGTCGAGCAGTACTTC. This encodes CASSLSHSAVEQYF. The chain is built from TRBV12-3 or TRBV12-4 and TRBJ2-7; D is unclear. Trimming took off 2 bases at V and 6 bases at J, with 14 bases between the two ends. This CDR3 is 14 amino acids long.